This T cell receptor (beta chain) stems from a study of CD8 T cells in ankylosing spondylitis. Points from the study as a whole: Made up of fewer than ten highly homologous variants, a TCR beta motif appeared characteristic of ankylosing spondylitis blood.

From the 5' RACE reads, TCRdb called clonotypes with MiXCR, one entry per CDR3 protein. The table lists almost 400,000 distinct CDR3 sequences, about a fifth of them singletons. This clonotype appeared a few times. Its specificity is unknown. This CDR3 is built from 17 residues. Unmatched junction bases numbered 7, after V lost 0 bases and J lost 4 bases. Germline V gives CDR1 LGHNA, CDR2 YNFKEQ. The TCR comes from a male donor with ankylosing spondylitis. V and J are TRBV4-2 and TRBJ2-3; 10 nucleotides line up with TRBD2. The sample comprised blood, either unsorted or a sorted T cell fraction (not recorded which). The CDR3 bases are TGTGCCAGCAGCCAAGAAGGAGCGGGAGGGCCATCAGATACGCAGTATTTT. It translates to CASSQEGAGGPSDTQYF.